This entry concerns a single TCR beta chain. Its antigen specificity is not known. No clone much larger than this one lies a single base away; base qualities are absent. Inclusion was restricted to participants for whom at least one PBMC sample before ART initiation and at least two post-ART samples were available. Treatment was received in the United States of America by all participants with HIV. Before DNA extraction, cryopreserved samples of about 0.95-11 million PBMC were thawed and then washed. At the time of the earliest PBMC sample, participants with HIV were aged between about 23 and 55 years. Each participant contributed PBMC samples from 1-4 timepoints before ART initiation and 2-8 timepoints after ART initiation, with a median of 7 samples. For every participant, serial HIV viral load, CD4+ T-cell count, ART history and demographic data were obtained. Using a Qiagen kit on a QIAcube, genomic DNA was extracted from unsorted PBMC, with samples processed in batches of 12.

The data were taken from a study of long-term antiretroviral therapy in people with HIV (dated by TCRdb to between 2021 and 2023). Describing the broader study: Collection of the earliest samples took place about a decade ahead of the 2015 WHO recommendation for immediate ART, at a time when ART was typically delayed until CD4 counts fell. A retrospective serial study tested whether ART initiation and durable HIV suppression were associated with changes in peripheral blood TRB repertoire composition and diversity. A total of about 200 cryopreserved PBMC samples were contributed to the cohort by 30 adults with confirmed HIV infection, with samples collected serially over a mean of 6 years (range 1-12). Of the approximately 30 participants with HIV, ten to eleven were female. Test extractions of a monoclonal T-cell line alongside 33 polyclonal samples showed no cross-contamination during QIAcube processing.

CDR1 and CDR2, per the germline V gene, are MNHNS and SASEGT. The CDR3 covers 15 residues, taking in both the cysteine and the phenylalanine. CDR3 DNA only is kept here, 45 bases in frame from base 1. Here V drops 8 bases and J drops 5 bases, and the junction holds 8 bases not matched to any gene. Sequencing of the TRB variable region was done with the immunoSEQ hsTCRB v3.0 assay at survey level resolution. TRB sequencing targeted a depth of about 35,000-55,000 T-cell genomes per sample. TRB libraries were pooled and sequenced on an Illumina MiSeq using a v3 150-cycle kit. Per the authors' processing: Repertoire analysis was run in R within a reproducible Nextflow workflow that covered QC, data transformation and analysis. LymphoSeq2, an R package for exploring AIRR-Seq data, was used to implement custom analyses. A few samples yielding fewer than 5000 total TRB sequences were excluded, leaving around 200 analyzed HIV repertoires. Of the approximately 190 retained HIV repertoires, 59 were collected before and around 130 after ART initiation. Repertoires were downsampled to 5000 TRB nucleotide sequences, with summary statistics averaged over 100 downsampling iterations. TRB sequences were retained for analysis only if CDR3 regions of at least seven amino acids were present. A Shannon entropy-derived clonality score and the Gini coefficient were used to measure diversity. Repertoire networks linked the top 5000 CDR3 amino acid sequences whenever two sequences differed by an edit distance of one. For TRB CDR3 amino acid sequences, GLIPH2 was used to predict antigen specificity groups and MHC restriction. To flag known CMV, EBV, HIV or tissue antigen associations, CDR3 amino acid sequences were matched against VDJdb and McPAS-TCR. Pre-ART, post-ART and control groups were compared with Wilcoxon signed-rank tests and Holm-Bonferroni correction. TCRdb carries this immuneACCESS record with in-frame sequences only. Its versions omit some clonotypes, under half of them owing to an unresolved V gene in the studies checked, with the rest unexplained. V and J calls and clone size come straight from that table; D and trimming were deduced from the DNA. Across this sample there are roughly 23,000 clones, with more than 75% seen only once. The top ten constitute 7% to 8% of the sample.

What the work shows at the level of the full study, not this receptor alone: The samples were dated from about 2003 to 2017, and the ART regimens that were used may be less effective than current ART regimens. Narrower CDR3 length ranges were observed in HIV repertoires than in controls, and an antigen-experienced repertoire with only a slight naive shift after ART was suggested by the network structure. The repertoire was dominated across all time points by expanded TRB clones identified before ART initiation, although this dominance was seen to fluctuate and to decrease in many PLHIV after ART. Unsorted PBMC were profiled instead of sorted CD4+ and CD8+ T cells because pre-ART samples had limited cell numbers. Inferences about post-ART repertoire changes were limited because no data were available on ART adherence, viral resistance or therapy changes. Since PBMC availability was limited, sequencing covered only the TCR beta chain, with no alpha chain pairing. A significant increase in TRB diversity was found to be associated with ART initiation, although TRB diversity was observed to remain significantly below that of transplant donor controls even after long-term ART.

The clonotype originates from a woman younger than 45 with HIV. The material was unsorted PBMCs, obtained 1.8 years before starting antiretroviral therapy. The chain links TRBV6-1 with TRBJ2-2, and 10 junctional nucleotides match TRBD1. Here is the DNA: TGTGCCAGCCAACCCCGACAGGGGGCGACCGGGGAGCTGTTTTTT. It codes for CASQPRQGATGELFF.